The entry below gives a single T cell receptor beta chain sequence along with its context. Its antigen is still unknown. Combining a sample-barcoded 5' primer with a J-beta primer mix, a second PCR ran for about 7 to 11 cycles. A template-switch adaptor with 12 random nucleotides tagged each cDNA molecule. TCRdb itself ran the 5' RACE reads through MiXCR, one entry per CDR3 protein. The data show some 1.6 million distinct CDR3 sequences, roughly 32% seen once. Caucasian individuals from Russia who were healthy and aged about 6 to 95 acted as donors. Germline CDR1 SGHRS, CDR2 YFSETQ. Trimming cost V 3 bases and J 7 bases; bases outside gene matches: 3. The CDR3 sequence is 13 residues long. This entry belongs to a study of blood T cells in healthy people across ages. Whole-study findings and limits: Higher diversity, along with more naive CD4+ cells, distinguished long-lived donors from aged donors. Unsorted PBMCs prevented conclusive naive versus antigen-experienced comparison.

The genes are TRBV5-1 and TRBJ2-2; TRBD1 matches at 7 bases. Input material: blood. The clonotype originates from a woman aged 25 to 39 in good health. CDR3 sequence: CASSSQGNGELFF. CDR3 nucleotides: TGCGCCAGCAGCTCACAGGGGAACGGGGAGCTGTTTTTT.